One and the same sample provided the 18 T cell receptor beta chains below, sequenced in a study of PD-L1 blockade in urothelial cancer. Sample time point: peripheral blood 6 weeks after treatment start. Some clones are missing from TCRdb's copy, which holds only in-frame ones; the method was immunoSEQ multiplex PCR. The sample has just under 45,000 clones; 80% to 90% are singletons. Sequencing used PBMCs, obtained around atezolizumab (anti-PD-L1) treatment. These receptors all stem from a man aged 55 to 69 with urothelial cancer.

The chain uses TRBV6-1 and TRBJ1-1; no firm D call. V was cut by 7 bases and J by 4 bases, with 10 bases left in between. Germline CDR1 MNHNS, CDR2 SASEGT. This CDR3 contains 12 residues. The CDR3: CASNWRSTEAFF. The CDR3 nucleotides are TGTGCCAGCAATTGGCGGAGCACTGAAGCTTTCTTT.

The J gene is TRBJ2-7, the V gene TRBV6-5, with 7 bases fitting TRBD1. The CDR3 is 14 residues long. J was trimmed by 1 base and V by 6 bases; bases with no gene match: 6. Germline lookup yields CDR1 MNHEY and CDR2 SVGAGI. The CDR3: CASSPTDRSYEQYF. In DNA, the CDR3 is TGTGCCAGCAGCCCTACGGACAGGTCCTACGAGCAGTACTTC.

This clone was recorded a few times. The V and J genes are TRBV19 and TRBJ2-5; D possibly corresponds to TRBD2 (5 bases). The CDR3 extends over 13 amino acids. Germline V gene data show CDR1 as LNHDA and CDR2 as SQIVND (reference sequence). V lost 6 bases to trimming and J lost 9 bases, with 17 bases between them. The CDR3 reads CASSQAGNPPQYF. In DNA form, the CDR3 reads TGTGCCAGTAGCCAAGCCGGGAACCCGCCCCAGTACTTC.

This chain uses TRBV5-1 with TRBJ2-7; TRBD2 matches 10 bases. The CDR3 extends over 16 amino acids. With V trimmed by 0 bases and J by 3 bases, 6 bases remained unmatched. The germline V gene encodes CDR1 SGHRS and CDR2 YFSETQ. CDR3 nucleotides: TGCGCCAGCAGCTTGGGGGCTAGCGGGGGCCGCTACGAGCAGTACTTC. Translation gives CASSLGASGGRYEQYF.

The chain couples TRBV27 to TRBJ1-6, with 8 bases aligning to TRBD1. Losses at the gene ends were 4 bases for V and 1 base for J; bases not matched to a gene: 3. CDR1 and CDR2 from the germline V gene are MNHEY and SMNVEV (reference sequence). This CDR3 region has 16 residues. CDR3 sequence: CASSSQGASYNSPLHF. Here the CDR3 DNA reads TGTGCCAGCAGTTCGCAGGGGGCATCCTATAATTCACCCCTCCACTTT.

The chain is built from TRBV6-5 and TRBJ1-2; 7 bases agree with TRBD1. The germline gives CDR1 MNHEY, CDR2 SVGAGI. The CDR3 is 14 residues long. After removal of 6 bases from V and 6 bases from J, the junction contained 10 bases not matched to a gene. CDR3: CASRPLDRAHGYTF. The CDR3 region has the DNA TGTGCCAGCAGGCCATTAGACAGGGCCCATGGCTACACCTTC.

The CDR3, as DNA: TGTGCCAGCAGCCCAACCCCTAGTAGTGGGGCCAACGTCCTGACTTTC. This translates into CASSPTPSSGANVLTF. The rearrangement joins TRBV9 to TRBJ2-6; the D is unclear. V lost 4 bases to trimming and J lost 3 bases, with 14 bases between them. CDR3 length equals 16 residues. Germline V gene sequence: CDR1 SGDLS, CDR2 YYNGEE.

The chain uses TRBV7-9 and TRBJ1-1, with 7 bases that match TRBD1. The CDR3 runs to 14 residues. Germline CDR1 and CDR2: SEHNR and FQNEAQ (reference sequence). V dropped 1 base and J dropped 5; count of bases not matched to a gene: 4. This chain's CDR3 is CASSLEAGGTEAFF. CDR3 DNA: TGTGCCAGCAGCTTAGAGGCAGGGGGGACTGAAGCTTTCTTT.

Points on this clone: It is unclear where the CDR3 begins or ends on the DNA, so no DNA is shown, and the CDR3 is as TCRdb lists it. V is TRBV28 and J is TRBJ1-1; the table's D call, TRBD1, has no DNA check behind it. Per germline, CDR1 MDHEN and CDR2 SYDVKM. The length of the CDR3 is 17 amino acids, counting both ends. Here the CDR3 reads CASSSSRWTGVDTEAFF.

The chain joins TRBV28 to TRBJ1-4, with 10 bases that match TRBD1. Per germline, CDR1 MDHEN and CDR2 SYDVKM. The CDR3 has 15 amino acids. The V gene end was trimmed by 1 base and the J gene end by 8 bases; junction bases not matched to a gene: 4. The CDR3 sequence: CASSLSGTGEEKLFF. The CDR3 DNA is TGTGCCAGCAGTTTATCCGGGACAGGGGAGGAAAAACTGTTTTTT.

This chain's CDR3 is CASSFPQGQGYGYTF. The CDR3 nucleotides are TGTGCCAGCAGTTTTCCCCAGGGACAGGGGTATGGCTACACCTTC. The rearrangement joins TRBV28 to TRBJ1-2; 10 nucleotides match TRBD1. The CDR3 totals 15 residues. Per germline, CDR1 MDHEN and CDR2 SYDVKM. The ends lost 3 bases at V and 5 bases at J; junction bases unmatched: 6.

The V and J genes are TRBV6-6 and TRBJ1-1, with TRBD1 as a possible D gene (6 bases). The germline CDR1 and CDR2 sequences are MNHNY and SVGAGI (reference sequence). The CDR3 runs to 14 residues. The V end lost 7 bases, the J end lost 5 bases, and 17 bases lay between the germline ends. The DNA for the CDR3 is TGTGCCAGCACCCACCCCGCAGGGGCTACTGAAGCTTTCTTT. Encoded protein: CASTHPAGATEAFF.

By sample share, this clone is medium-sized. This chain connects TRBV30 to TRBJ1-4; 7 bases fit TRBD1. The junction had 6 bases not matched to a gene; V was cut back by 0 bases and J by 8 bases. The CDR3 has 14 amino acids. Germline CDR1 and CDR2: GTSNPN and SVGIG (reference sequence). The CDR3 region is CAWSVGTDIEKLFF. The CDR3 nucleotides are TGTGCCTGGAGTGTAGGGACAGACATAGAAAAACTGTTTTTT.

The chain is built from TRBV28 and TRBJ2-1; 7 nucleotides match TRBD2. From germline, CDR1 is MDHEN and CDR2 SYDVKM. J gave up 7 bases and V 5 bases, and 11 bases lay outside the gene matches. CDR3 length equals 15 residues. CDR3: CASSDSGPWRNEQFF. CDR3 in DNA: TGTGCCAGCAGTGATAGCGGGCCTTGGAGGAATGAGCAGTTCTTC.

The V call is TRBV5-4, the J call TRBJ2-1, with 8 bases fitting TRBD1. The germline CDR1 and CDR2 sequences are SGHNT and YYREEE (reference sequence). The CDR3 length is 13 residues. Losses at the gene ends were 5 bases for V and 9 bases for J; bases not matched to a gene: 7. This CDR3 is CASSITGGGEQFF. In DNA, the CDR3 is TGTGCCAGCAGTATCACAGGGGGAGGTGAGCAGTTCTTC.

The chain combines TRBV5-4 with TRBJ2-3, with D possibly TRBD2 on 6 matching bases. Germline assignment: CDR1 SGHNT and CDR2 YYREEE (reference sequence). The V and J ends lost 3 bases and 2 bases respectively, with 16 bases between them. The CDR3 runs 16 residues. The CDR3 here is CASSSAGRTLTDTQYF. CDR3 DNA: TGTGCCAGCAGCTCCGCGGGGAGAACTCTCACAGATACGCAGTATTTT.

The gene calls are TRBV6-1 and TRBJ2-1; TRBD1 matches 8 bases. Unmatched junction bases numbered 14, after V lost 10 bases and J lost 6 bases. Germline CDR1 MNHNS, CDR2 SASEGT. The CDR3 is 15 residues long. CDR3 residues: CATLAGQVFINEQFF. DNA of the CDR3: TGTGCCACCCTGGCGGGACAGGTTTTTATCAATGAGCAGTTCTTC.

Only a few counts were recorded for this clone. The chain employs TRBV5-1 and TRBJ1-1; 10 bases are a match to TRBD1. Looked up from germline, CDR1 is SGHRS and CDR2 is YFSETQ. This CDR3 is built from 14 residues. The V and J ends lost 4 bases and 5 bases, in that order; junction bases with no gene match: 5. CDR3 coding DNA: TGCGCCAGCAGCACGACAGGGGGCTGGACTGAAGCTTTCTTT. Residues: CASSTTGGWTEAFF.